This T cell receptor (beta chain) is drawn from a study of shared clonotypes between healthy human individuals. Study information: In total, the donors were a couple of women and three men aged 18 to 49. Researchers assigned three CD4 naive, three CD4 memory, two CD8 naive and one CD8 memory plate to each donor.

Adult Caucasians living in Nashville, Tennessee made up all of the donors. CDR3 length: 15 residues. CDR1 and CDR2 (germline): SGHAT, FQNNGV. V was shortened by 1 base and J by 0 bases, with 4 bases between the two germline ends. For this clone: The same CDR3 arises from other DNA sequences in this sample as well.

It was approximately 0.2 ug DNA, 31,000 or so T cell genomes, that sorted-subset replicate PCRs used. TCRdb's table, derived via immunoSEQ multiplex PCR, lists solely in-frame clones and lacks some. This sample has a few million clones; roughly 93% occur once, and the top ten carry 0.35% to 0.5%. The chain couples TRBV11-2 to TRBJ2-6; D gene unclear. This clonotype was obtained from a man between 18 and 35 years old in good health. Some clones in this sample may be carry-over from other donors' samples. The sequenced sample was naive CD4+ T cells from PBMCs. Indicated subset: CD45RA+ positively selected. The CDR3: CASSLGGSGANVLTF. In nucleotides, the CDR3 is TGTGCCAGCAGCTTAGGGGGCTCTGGGGCCAACGTCCTGACTTTC.